This T cell receptor beta chain originates from a study of blood T cell repertoires in COVID-19. This clone was seen just once. Assay: immunoSEQ multiplex PCR; the TCRdb copy retains only in-frame clones and omits some. The sample carries fewer than 180,000 clones, 65% to 90% recorded once. Looked up from germline, CDR1 is LNHDA and CDR2 is SQIVND (reference sequence). CDR3 size: 16 residues. V gave up 1 base and J gave up 7 bases; unmatched junction bases: 10. The receptor was isolated from a man in his 70s with acute or convalescent COVID-19. Material for sequencing was peripheral blood. The chain combines TRBV19 with TRBJ2-5, with 9 bases lining up with TRBD1. CDR3 protein: CASSIVPQQGAGTQYF. The CDR3 nucleotides read TGTGCCAGTAGTATAGTACCCCAACAGGGGGCTGGGACCCAGTACTTC.